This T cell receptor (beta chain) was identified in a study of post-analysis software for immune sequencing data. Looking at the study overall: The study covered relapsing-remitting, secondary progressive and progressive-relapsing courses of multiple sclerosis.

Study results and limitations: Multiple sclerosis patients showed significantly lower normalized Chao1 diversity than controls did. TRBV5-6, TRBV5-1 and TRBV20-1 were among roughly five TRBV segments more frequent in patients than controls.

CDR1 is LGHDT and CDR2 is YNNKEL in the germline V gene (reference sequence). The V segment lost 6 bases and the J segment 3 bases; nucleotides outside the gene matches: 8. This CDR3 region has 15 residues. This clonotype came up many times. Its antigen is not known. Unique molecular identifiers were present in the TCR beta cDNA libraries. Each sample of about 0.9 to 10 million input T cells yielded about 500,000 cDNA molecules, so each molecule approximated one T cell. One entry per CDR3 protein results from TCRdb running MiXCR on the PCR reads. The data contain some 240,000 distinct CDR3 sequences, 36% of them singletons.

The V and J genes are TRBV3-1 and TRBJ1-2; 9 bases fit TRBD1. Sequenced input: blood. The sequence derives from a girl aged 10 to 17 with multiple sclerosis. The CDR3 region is CASSRMTGGDYGYTF. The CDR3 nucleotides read TGTGCCAGCAGTCGGATGACAGGGGGGGACTATGGCTACACCTTC. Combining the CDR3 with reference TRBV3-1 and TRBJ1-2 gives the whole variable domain DTAVSQTPKYLVTQMGNDKSIKCEQNLGHDTMYWYKQDSKKFLKIMFSYNNKELIINETVPNRFSPKSPDKAHLNLHINSLELGDSAVYFCASSRMTGGDYGYTFGSGTRLTVV.